The TCR beta chain under discussion was sequenced for a study of T cells in Graves' hyperthyroidism and ophthalmopathy. Overall study results and limits: Ophthalmopathy was predicted by the model a median of about 6.7 months ahead of onset.

This clonotype showed up just a few times. The antigen is unknown. Recently diagnosed hyperthyroidism of less than 2 months' duration affected patients aged 18 to 65. Any patient presenting with uncontrolled infection, other autoimmune disease, pregnancy or lactation was left out. Each diagnosis drew on symptoms, thyroxine, TRAb, thyroid ultrasound and orbital computed tomography findings. Amplified TCR beta CDR3 regions came from RNA transcripts. RT-PCR in the first round (using the HTBI primer set) targeted the TCR CDR3. TCRdb ran MiXCR on the multiplex PCR reads and lists one entry per CDR3 protein. The sample carries around 520,000 distinct CDR3 sequences, under 15% recorded once. Sequenced input: blood. The origin of this receptor is a woman under 30 with Graves' hyperthyroidism.

The CDR3 DNA follows: TGTGCCAGCAGCACCCCGGGACAGGGTGATGAAAAACTGTTTTTT. Residues: CASSTPGQGDEKLFF. The V gene is TRBV9, the J gene TRBJ1-4; 9 bases agree with TRBD1. CDR3 size: 15 residues. V dropped 4 bases and J dropped 6; count of bases not matched to a gene: 7. Germline assignment: CDR1 SGDLS and CDR2 YYNGEE.